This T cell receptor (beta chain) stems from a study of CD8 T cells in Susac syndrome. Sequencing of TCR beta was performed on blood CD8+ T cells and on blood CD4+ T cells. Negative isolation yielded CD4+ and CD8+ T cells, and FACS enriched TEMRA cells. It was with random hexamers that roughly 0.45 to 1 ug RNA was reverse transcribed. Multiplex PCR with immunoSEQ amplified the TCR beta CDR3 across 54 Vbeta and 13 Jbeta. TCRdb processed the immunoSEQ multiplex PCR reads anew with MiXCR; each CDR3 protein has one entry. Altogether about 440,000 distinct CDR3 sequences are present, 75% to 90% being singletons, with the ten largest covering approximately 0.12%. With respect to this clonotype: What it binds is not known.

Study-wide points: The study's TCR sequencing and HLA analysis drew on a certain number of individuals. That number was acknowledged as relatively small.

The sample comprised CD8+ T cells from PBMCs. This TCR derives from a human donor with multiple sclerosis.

The CDR3 DNA is TGTGCCAGCAGCTTAGGGACTTTGGCCAATGAGCAGTTCTTC. It translates to CASSLGTLANEQFF. The chain is built from TRBV7-9 and TRBJ2-1; D might be TRBD2 (5 bases). The CDR3 runs 14 residues. Germline V gives CDR1 SEHNR, CDR2 FQNEAQ (reference sequence). Trimming shortened V by 1 base and J by 6 bases, and 10 bases separated the two germline ends. Complete variable domain (other parts from reference TRBV7-9 and TRBJ2-1): DTGVSQNPRHKITKRGQNVTFRCDPISEHNRLYWYRQTLGQGPEFLTYFQNEAQLEKSRLLSDRFSAERPKGSFSTLEIQRTEQGDSAMYLCASSLGTLANEQFFGPGTRLTVL.